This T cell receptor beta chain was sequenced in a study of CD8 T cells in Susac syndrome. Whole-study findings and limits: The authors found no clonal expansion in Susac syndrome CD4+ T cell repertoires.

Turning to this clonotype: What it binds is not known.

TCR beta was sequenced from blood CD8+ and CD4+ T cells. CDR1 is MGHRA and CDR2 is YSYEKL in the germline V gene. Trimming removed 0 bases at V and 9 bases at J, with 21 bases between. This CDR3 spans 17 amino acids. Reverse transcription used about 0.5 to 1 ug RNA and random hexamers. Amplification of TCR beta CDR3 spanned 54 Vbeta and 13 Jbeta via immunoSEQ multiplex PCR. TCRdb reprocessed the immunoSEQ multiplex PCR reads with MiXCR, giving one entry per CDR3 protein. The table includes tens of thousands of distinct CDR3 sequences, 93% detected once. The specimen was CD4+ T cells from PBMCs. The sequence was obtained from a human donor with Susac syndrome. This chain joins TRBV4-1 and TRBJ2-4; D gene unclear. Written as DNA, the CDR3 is TGCGCCAGCAGCCAAGATAGGACCCCCCGCACTTGGGGCATTCAGTACTTC. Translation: CASSQDRTPRTWGIQYF.